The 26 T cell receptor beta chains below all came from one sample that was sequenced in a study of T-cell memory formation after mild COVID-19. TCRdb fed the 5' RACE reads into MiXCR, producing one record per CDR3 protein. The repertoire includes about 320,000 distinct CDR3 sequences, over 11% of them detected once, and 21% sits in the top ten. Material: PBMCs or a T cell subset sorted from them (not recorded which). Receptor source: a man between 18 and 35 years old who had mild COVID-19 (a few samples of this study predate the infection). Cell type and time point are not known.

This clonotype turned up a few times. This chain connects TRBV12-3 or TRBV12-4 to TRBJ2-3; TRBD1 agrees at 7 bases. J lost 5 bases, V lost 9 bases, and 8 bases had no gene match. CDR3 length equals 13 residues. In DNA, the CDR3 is TGTGCCAGTACAGGGGTTTTAGTAGATACGCAGTATTTT. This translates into CASTGVLVDTQYF.

CDR3 coding DNA: TGTGCCAGCAGTTACGCGCAGGTTCGCCCCCTCCACTTT. As protein: CASSYAQVRPLHF. The genes are TRBV6-5 and TRBJ1-6; D uncertain. V was pared by 2 bases and J by 13 bases, with 12 bases between. The CDR3 sequence is 13 residues long. Germline CDR1 is MNHEY and CDR2 is SVGAGI.

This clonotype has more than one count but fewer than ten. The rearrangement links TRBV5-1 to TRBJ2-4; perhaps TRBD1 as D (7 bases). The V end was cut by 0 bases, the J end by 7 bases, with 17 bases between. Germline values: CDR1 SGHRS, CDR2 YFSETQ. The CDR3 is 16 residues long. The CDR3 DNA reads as TGCGCCAGCAGCTTGGCCGTACGACAGGGAGGTAACATTCAGTACTTC. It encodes CASSLAVRQGGNIQYF.

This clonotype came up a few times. The CDR3: CASSPRQGHYEQYV. As DNA, the CDR3 is TGTGCCAGCAGTCCCCGACAGGGGCACTACGAGCAGTACGTC. The chain combines TRBV6-6 with TRBJ2-7; 8 bases map to TRBD1. After removal of 5 bases from V and 3 bases from J, the junction contained 6 bases not matched to a gene. Germline lookup yields CDR1 MNHNY and CDR2 SVGAGI (reference sequence). The CDR3 covers 14 residues.

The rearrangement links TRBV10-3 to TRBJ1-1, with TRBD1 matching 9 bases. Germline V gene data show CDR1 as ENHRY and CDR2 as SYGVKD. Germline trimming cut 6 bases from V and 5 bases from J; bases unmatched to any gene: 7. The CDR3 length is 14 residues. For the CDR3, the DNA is TGTGCCATCAGGGGACAGGGTGGGGGGACTGAAGCTTTCTTT. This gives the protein CAIRGQGGGTEAFF.

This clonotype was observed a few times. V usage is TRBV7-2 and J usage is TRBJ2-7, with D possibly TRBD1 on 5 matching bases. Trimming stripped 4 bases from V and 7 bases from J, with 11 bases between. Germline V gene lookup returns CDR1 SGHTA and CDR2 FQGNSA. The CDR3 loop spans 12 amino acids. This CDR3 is CASSSPGREQYV. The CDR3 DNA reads TGTGCCAGCAGCTCCCCAGGGCGGGAGCAGTACGTC.

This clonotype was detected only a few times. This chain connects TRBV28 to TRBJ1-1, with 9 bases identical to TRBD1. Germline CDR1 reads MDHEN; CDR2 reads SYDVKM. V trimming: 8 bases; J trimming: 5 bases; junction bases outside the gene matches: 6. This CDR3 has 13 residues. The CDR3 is CASVLQGATEAFF. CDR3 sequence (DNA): TGTGCCAGCGTCCTACAGGGGGCAACTGAAGCTTTCTTT.

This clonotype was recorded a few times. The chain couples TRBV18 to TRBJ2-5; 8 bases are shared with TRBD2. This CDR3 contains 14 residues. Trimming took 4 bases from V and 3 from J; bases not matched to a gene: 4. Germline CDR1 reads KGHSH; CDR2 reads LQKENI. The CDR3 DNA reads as TGTGCCAGCTCACAGACTAGCGCCGAAGAGACCCAGTACTTC. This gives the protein CASSQTSAEETQYF.

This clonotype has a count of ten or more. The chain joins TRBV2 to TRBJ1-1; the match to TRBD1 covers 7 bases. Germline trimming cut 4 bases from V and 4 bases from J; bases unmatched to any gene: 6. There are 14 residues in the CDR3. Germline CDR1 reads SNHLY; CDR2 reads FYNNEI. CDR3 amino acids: CASSGRQGSTEAFF. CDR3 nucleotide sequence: TGTGCCAGCAGTGGCAGACAGGGTAGCACTGAAGCTTTCTTT. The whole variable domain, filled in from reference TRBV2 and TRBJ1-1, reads EPEVTQTPSHQVTQMGQEVILRCVPISNHLYFYWYRQILGQKVEFLVSFYNNEISEKSEIFDDQFSVERPDGSNFTLKIRSTKLEDSAMYFCASSGRQGSTEAFFGQGTRLTVV.

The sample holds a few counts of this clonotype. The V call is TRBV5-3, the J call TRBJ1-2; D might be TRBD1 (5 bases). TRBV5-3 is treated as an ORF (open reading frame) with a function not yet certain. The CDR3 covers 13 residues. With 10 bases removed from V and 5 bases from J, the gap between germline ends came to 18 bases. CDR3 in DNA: TGTGCCTCTCCTGGGGGATCCACTTATGGCTACACCTTC. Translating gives CASPGGSTYGYTF.

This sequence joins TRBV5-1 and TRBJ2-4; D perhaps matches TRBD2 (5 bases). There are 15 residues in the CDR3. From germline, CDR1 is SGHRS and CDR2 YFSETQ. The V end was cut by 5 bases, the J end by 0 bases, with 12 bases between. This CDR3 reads CASREGLTAKNIQYF. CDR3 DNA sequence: TGCGCCAGCAGAGAAGGACTGACAGCCAAAAACATTCAGTACTTC.

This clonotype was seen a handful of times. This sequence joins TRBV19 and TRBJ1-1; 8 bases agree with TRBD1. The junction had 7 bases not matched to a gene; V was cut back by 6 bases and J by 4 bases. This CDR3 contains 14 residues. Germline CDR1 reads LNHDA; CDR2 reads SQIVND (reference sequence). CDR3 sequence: CASRDGQGPTEAFF. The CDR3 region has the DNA TGTGCCAGTAGAGACGGACAGGGACCCACTGAAGCTTTCTTT.

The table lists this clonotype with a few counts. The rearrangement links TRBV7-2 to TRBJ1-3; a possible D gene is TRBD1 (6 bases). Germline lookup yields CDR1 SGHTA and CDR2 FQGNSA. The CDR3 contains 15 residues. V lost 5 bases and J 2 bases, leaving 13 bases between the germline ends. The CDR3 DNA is TGTGCCAGCAGCCCCTCGGGGGGGCCTGGAAACACCATATATTTT. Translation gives CASSPSGGPGNTIYF.

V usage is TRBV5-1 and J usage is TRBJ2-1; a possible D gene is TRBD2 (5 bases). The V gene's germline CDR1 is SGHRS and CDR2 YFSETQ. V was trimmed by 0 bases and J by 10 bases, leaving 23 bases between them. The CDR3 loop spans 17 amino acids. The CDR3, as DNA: TGCGCCAGCAGCTTGGATTACATAGCGCTCCCCCCGAGCGAGCAGTTCTTC. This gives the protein CASSLDYIALPPSEQFF.

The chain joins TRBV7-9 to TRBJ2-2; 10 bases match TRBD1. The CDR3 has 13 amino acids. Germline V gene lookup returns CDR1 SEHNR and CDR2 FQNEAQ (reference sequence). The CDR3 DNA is TGTGCTATCCAAGGACAGGGGGCCGGGGAGCTGTTTTTT. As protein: CAIQGQGAGELFF.

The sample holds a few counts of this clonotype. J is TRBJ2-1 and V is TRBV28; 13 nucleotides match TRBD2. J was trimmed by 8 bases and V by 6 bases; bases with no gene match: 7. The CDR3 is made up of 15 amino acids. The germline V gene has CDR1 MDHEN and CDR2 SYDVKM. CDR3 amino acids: CASRPTSGGAHEQFF. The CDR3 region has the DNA TGTGCCAGCAGACCTACTAGCGGGGGGGCCCATGAGCAGTTCTTC.

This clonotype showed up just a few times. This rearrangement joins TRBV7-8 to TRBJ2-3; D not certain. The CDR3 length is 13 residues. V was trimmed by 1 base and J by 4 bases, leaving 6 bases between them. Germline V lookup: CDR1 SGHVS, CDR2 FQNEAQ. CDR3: CASSLDLADTQYF. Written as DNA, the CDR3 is TGTGCCAGCAGCTTAGATTTGGCAGATACGCAGTATTTT.

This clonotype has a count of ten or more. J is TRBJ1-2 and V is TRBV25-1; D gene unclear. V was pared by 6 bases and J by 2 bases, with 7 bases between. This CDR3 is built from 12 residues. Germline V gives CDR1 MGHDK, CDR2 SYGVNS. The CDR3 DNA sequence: TGTGCCAGCAGACAGACCAACTATGGCTACACCTTC. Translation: CASRQTNYGYTF.

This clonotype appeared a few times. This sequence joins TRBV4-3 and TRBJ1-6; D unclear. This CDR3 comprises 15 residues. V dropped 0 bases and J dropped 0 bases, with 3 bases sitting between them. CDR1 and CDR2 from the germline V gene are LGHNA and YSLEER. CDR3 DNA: TGCGCCAGCAGCCAAGATACCTCCTATAATTCACCCCTCCACTTT. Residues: CASSQDTSYNSPLHF.

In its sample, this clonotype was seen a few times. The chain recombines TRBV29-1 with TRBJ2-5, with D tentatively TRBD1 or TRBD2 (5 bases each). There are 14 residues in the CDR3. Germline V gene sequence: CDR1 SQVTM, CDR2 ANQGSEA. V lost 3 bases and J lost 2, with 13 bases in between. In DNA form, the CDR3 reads TGCAGCGTTGATAGGGACGGAGGACAAGAGACCCAGTACTTC. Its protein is CSVDRDGGQETQYF.

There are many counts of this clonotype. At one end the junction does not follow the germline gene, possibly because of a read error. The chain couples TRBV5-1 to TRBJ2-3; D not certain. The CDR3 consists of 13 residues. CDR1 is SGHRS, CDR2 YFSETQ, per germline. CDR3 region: CASSLVGTDTQYF. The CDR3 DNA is TGTGCCAGCAGCTTGGTAGGCACAGATACGCAGTATTTT.

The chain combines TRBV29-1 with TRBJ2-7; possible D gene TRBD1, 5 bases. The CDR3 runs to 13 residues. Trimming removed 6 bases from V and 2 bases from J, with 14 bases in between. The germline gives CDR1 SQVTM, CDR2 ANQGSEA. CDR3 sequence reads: CSVVEQETYEQYV. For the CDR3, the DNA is TGCAGCGTGGTAGAACAGGAGACCTACGAGCAGTACGTC.

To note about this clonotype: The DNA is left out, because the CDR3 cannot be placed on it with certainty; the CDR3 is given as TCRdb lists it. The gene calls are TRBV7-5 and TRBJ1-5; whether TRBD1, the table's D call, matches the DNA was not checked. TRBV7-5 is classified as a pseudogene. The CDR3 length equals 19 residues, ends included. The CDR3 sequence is CISVPEASVRGESNQPQHF.

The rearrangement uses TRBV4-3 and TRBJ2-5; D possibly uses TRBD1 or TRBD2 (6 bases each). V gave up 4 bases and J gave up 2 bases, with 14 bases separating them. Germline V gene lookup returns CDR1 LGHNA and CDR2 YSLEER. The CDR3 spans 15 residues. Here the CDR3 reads CASSPLWGAQETQYF. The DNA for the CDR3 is TGCGCCAGCAGCCCACTGTGGGGGGCACAAGAGACCCAGTACTTC.

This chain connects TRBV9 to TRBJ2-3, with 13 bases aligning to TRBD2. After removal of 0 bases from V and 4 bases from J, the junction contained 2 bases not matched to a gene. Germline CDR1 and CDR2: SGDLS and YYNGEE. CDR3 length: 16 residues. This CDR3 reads CASSVAGLAGADTQYF. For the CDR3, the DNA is TGTGCCAGCAGCGTAGCTGGACTAGCGGGGGCAGATACGCAGTATTTT.

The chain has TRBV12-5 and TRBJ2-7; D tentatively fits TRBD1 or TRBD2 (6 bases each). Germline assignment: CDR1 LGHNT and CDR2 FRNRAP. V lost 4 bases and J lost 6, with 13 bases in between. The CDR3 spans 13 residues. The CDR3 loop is CASGSGAWREQYF. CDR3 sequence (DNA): TGTGCTAGTGGTTCGGGGGCTTGGCGCGAGCAGTACTTC.